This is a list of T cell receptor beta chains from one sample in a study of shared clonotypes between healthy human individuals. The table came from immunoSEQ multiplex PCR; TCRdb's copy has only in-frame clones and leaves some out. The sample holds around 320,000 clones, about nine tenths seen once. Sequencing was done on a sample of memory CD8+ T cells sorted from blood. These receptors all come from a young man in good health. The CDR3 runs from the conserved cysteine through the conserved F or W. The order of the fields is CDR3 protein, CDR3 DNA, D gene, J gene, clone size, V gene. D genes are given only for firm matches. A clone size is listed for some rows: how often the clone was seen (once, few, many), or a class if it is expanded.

CDR3 protein: CASSPPGTFYSYEQYF; CDR3 DNA: TGTGCCAGCAGTCCACCCGGGACCTTCTACTCCTACGAGCAGTACTTC; D gene: -; J gene: TRBJ2-7; clone size: -; V gene: TRBV28
CDR3 protein: CASSFVGNSREQYF; CDR3 DNA: TGTGCCAGCAGCTTCGTCGGGAACAGTCGCGAGCAGTACTTC; D gene: -; J gene: TRBJ2-7; clone size: -; V gene: TRBV11-2
CDR3 protein: CASSRTGETYEQYF; CDR3 DNA: TGTGCCAGCAGTCGGACAGGTGAGACCTACGAGCAGTACTTC; D gene: TRBD1; J gene: TRBJ2-7; clone size: -; V gene: TRBV6-1
CDR3 protein: CASSDDGGANYEQYF; CDR3 DNA: TGTGCCAGCAGTGACGACGGAGGGGCCAACTACGAGCAGTACTTC; D gene: -; J gene: TRBJ2-7; clone size: once; V gene: TRBV6-6
CDR3 protein: CATISTGGKNIQYF; CDR3 DNA: TGTGCCACCATCTCCACAGGGGGCAAAAACATTCAGTACTTC; D gene: TRBD1; J gene: TRBJ2-4; clone size: -; V gene: TRBV28
CDR3 protein: CASKLAGGAYEQYF; CDR3 DNA: TGTGCCAGCAAACTAGCGGGAGGGGCCTACGAGCAGTACTTC; D gene: TRBD2; J gene: TRBJ2-7; clone size: once; V gene: TRBV27
CDR3 protein: CASSFFGSGYEQYF; CDR3 DNA: TGTGCCAGCAGCTTCTTCGGGAGTGGCTACGAGCAGTACTTC; D gene: -; J gene: TRBJ2-7; clone size: once; V gene: TRBV7-2
CDR3 protein: CASSIDRGSDEQYF; CDR3 DNA: TGTGCCAGTAGTATAGACAGGGGGTCCGACGAGCAGTACTTC; D gene: TRBD1; J gene: TRBJ2-7; clone size: -; V gene: TRBV19
CDR3 protein: CAWSSGQTYEQYF; CDR3 DNA: TGTGCCTGGAGTTCGGGACAGACCTACGAGCAGTACTTC; D gene: TRBD1; J gene: TRBJ2-7; clone size: -; V gene: TRBV30
CDR3 protein: CASSQDWVGGLSNQPQHF; CDR3 DNA: TGCGCCAGCAGCCAAGATTGGGTAGGGGGTCTGAGCAATCAGCCCCAGCATTTT; D gene: -; J gene: TRBJ1-5; clone size: -; V gene: TRBV4-1
CDR3 protein: CASSYRAGEQYF; CDR3 DNA: TGTGCCAGCAGTTACCGCGCCGGCGAGCAGTACTTC; D gene: -; J gene: TRBJ2-7; clone size: once; V gene: TRBV5-5
CDR3 protein: CASSGWFWREGLYEQYF; CDR3 DNA: TGTGCCAGCAGCGGGTGGTTTTGGCGGGAGGGACTCTACGAGCAGTACTTC; D gene: TRBD2; J gene: TRBJ2-7; clone size: -; V gene: TRBV7-6